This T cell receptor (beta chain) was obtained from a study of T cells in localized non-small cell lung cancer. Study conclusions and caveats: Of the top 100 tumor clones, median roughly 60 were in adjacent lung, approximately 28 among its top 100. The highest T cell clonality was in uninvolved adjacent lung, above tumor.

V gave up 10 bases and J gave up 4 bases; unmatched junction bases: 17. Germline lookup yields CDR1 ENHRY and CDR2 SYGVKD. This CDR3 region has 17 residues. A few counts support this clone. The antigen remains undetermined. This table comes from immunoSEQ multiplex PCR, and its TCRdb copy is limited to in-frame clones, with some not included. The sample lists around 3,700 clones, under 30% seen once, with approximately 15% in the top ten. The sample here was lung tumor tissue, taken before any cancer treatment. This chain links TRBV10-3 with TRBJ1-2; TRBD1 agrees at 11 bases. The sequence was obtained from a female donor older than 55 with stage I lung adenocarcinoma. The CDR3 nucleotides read TGTGCCACCGTCCTCCTCTCGGGACAGGGGGTTCGCTATGGCTACACCTTC. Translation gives CATVLLSGQGVRYGYTF.